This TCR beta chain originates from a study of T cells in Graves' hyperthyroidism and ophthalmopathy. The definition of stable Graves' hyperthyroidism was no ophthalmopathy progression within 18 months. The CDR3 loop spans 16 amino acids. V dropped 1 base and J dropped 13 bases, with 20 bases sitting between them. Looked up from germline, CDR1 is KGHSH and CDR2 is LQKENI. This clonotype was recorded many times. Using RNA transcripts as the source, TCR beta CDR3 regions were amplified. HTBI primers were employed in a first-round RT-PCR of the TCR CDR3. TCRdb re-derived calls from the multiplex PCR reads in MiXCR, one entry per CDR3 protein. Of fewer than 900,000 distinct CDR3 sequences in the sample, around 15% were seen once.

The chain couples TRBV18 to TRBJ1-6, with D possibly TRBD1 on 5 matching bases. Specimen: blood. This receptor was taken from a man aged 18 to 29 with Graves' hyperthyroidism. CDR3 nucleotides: TGTGCCAGCTCACCACGCTCAGGGATCACGCCCTCCCCCCTCCACTTT. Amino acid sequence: CASSPRSGITPSPLHF.